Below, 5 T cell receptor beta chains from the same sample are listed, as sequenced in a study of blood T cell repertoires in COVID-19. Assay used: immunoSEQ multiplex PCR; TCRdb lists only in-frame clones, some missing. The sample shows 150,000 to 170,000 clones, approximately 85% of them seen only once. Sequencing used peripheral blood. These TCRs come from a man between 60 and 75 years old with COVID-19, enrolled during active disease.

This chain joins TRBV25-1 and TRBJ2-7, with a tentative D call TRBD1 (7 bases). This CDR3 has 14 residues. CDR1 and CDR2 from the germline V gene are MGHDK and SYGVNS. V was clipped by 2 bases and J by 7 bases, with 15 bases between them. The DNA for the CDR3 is TGTGCCAGCAGTGAAGTTCAGGGGGGCGTGGAGCAGTACTTC. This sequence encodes CASSEVQGGVEQYF.

In nucleotides, the CDR3 is TGCGCCAGCACTCTGACTTCTTACACAGATACGCAGTATTTT. Translating it yields CASTLTSYTDTQYF. The chain combines TRBV5-1 with TRBJ2-3; no clear D gene. The germline V gene has CDR1 SGHRS and CDR2 YFSETQ. CDR3 length equals 14 residues. Trimming shortened V by 6 bases and J by 2 bases, and 13 bases separated the two germline ends. Drawing the rest from reference TRBV5-1 and TRBJ2-3, the complete variable domain is KAGVTQTPRYLIKTRGQQVTLSCSPISGHRSVSWYQQTPGQGLQFLFEYFSETQRNKGNFPGRFSGRQFSNSRSEMNVSTLELGDSALYLCASTLTSYTDTQYFGPGTRLTVL.

Here the CDR3 DNA reads TGTGCCAGCAGCAGGCTAGCGGGAGCTTTCACAGATACGCAGTATTTT. This codes for CASSRLAGAFTDTQYF. The rearrangement links TRBV5-5 to TRBJ2-3; 10 bases are shared with TRBD2. Germline V gene sequence: CDR1 SGHKS, CDR2 YYEKEE (reference sequence). After removal of 4 bases from V and 2 bases from J, the junction contained 7 bases not matched to a gene. CDR3 length: 16 amino acids.

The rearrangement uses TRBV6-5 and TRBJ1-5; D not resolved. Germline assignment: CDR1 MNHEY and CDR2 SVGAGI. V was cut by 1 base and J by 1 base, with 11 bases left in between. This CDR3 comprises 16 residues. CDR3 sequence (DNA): TGTGCCAGCAGTTACTTGGGAGCGGAGAGCAATCAGCCCCAGCATTTT. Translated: CASSYLGAESNQPQHF.

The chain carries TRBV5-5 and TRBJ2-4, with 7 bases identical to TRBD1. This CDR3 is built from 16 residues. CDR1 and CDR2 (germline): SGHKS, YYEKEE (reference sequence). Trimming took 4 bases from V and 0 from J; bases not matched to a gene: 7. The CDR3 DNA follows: TGTGCCAGCAGCATAACAGGGGCTCTAGCCAAAAACATTCAGTACTTC. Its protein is CASSITGALAKNIQYF.